The T cell receptor beta chain under discussion was sequenced for a study of CD8+ T cells in alopecia areata. The treatment denotes: oral pan-JAK inhibitor, 5-10 mg twice daily. Extracted RNA was reverse transcribed into cDNA, the sequencing template. The table came from immunoSEQ multiplex PCR; TCRdb's copy has only in-frame clones and leaves some out. The top ten hold roughly 15% of the sample, which has approximately 100,000 clones, around 60% seen once. Study outcomes and limitations: Scalp clonality, together with expanded CD8+ clones among the top 100, fell significantly with tofacitinib.

To note about this clone: What it binds is not known.

V lost 3 bases, J lost 5 bases, and 10 bases lay in between. This CDR3 spans 13 amino acids. CDR1 is PRHDT and CDR2 is FYEKMQ in the germline V gene (reference sequence). The receptor's source is a human donor with alopecia areata. Sequences were derived from CD8+ T cells sorted from blood, sampled at approximately week 56, from a patient treated with tofacitinib. The rearrangement joins TRBV13 to TRBJ1-1; D unclear. CDR3 DNA: TGTGCCAGCAGCTTTTATCACGGGACTGAAGCTTTCTTT. Protein product: CASSFYHGTEAFF.